These T cell receptor beta chains were read from a single sample in a study of shared clonotypes between healthy human individuals. Generated by immunoSEQ multiplex PCR, the TCRdb table keeps only in-frame clones and is missing some. The repertoire holds roughly 640,000 clones, with about 96% as singletons. Sequencing was performed on naive CD4+ T cells sorted from blood. Receptors originate from a woman aged 25-40 years in good health. CDR3s include the opening cysteine and the closing phenylalanine or tryptophan. D genes are given only for firm matches. Not every row has a clone size; where given, it reads once, few, many or a size class.

TRBD1,NA,TRBV29-1,TRBJ1-2,TGCAGCGTTCGGACAGGGCTTCTGCCCTATGGCTACACCTTC,CSVRTGLLPYGYTF
NA,NA,TRBV28,TRBJ1-1,TGTGCCAGCAGCCAAGGGAATGTGCTAGAAGCTTTCTTT,CASSQGNVLEAFF
TRBD1,few,TRBV28,TRBJ1-1,TGTGCCAGCAGTTTAGCGGGACAGAGAGCTTTCTTT,CASSLAGQRAFF
NA,NA,TRBV4-1,TRBJ1-4,TGCGCCAGCAGCCAAGATAGGGCGGAAATGGCTAATGAAAAACTGTTTTTT,CASSQDRAEMANEKLFF
NA,NA,TRBV14,TRBJ2-1,TGTGCCAGCAGCCAAGATGATGCCTACAATGAGCAGTTCTTC,CASSQDDAYNEQFF
NA,NA,TRBV29-1,TRBJ1-2,TGCAGCGTTGTGGAAAGGGGCTATGGCTACACCTTC,CSVVERGYGYTF
NA,NA,TRBV2,TRBJ2-1,TGTGCCAGCACGGGAGACGGGACACCACGCTACAATGAGCAGTTCTTC,CASTGDGTPRYNEQFF
NA,NA,TRBV28,TRBJ1-4,TGTGCCAGCAGTGTCCCACAGGGCCAGGAAAAACTGTTTTTT,CASSVPQGQEKLFF
NA,NA,TRBV25-1,TRBJ2-3,TGTGCCAGCAGTGAATGGCCAGGCTACACAGATACGCAGTATTTT,CASSEWPGYTDTQYF
NA,NA,TRBV11-1,TRBJ2-3,TGTGCCAGCAGCCGTGTAGGGGTTGGAGGCACAGATACGCAGTATTTT,CASSRVGVGGTDTQYF
NA,NA,TRBV14,TRBJ1-4,TGTGCCAGCAGTCAAGGGTTGGCGGTCGCAACTAATGAAAAACTGTTTTTT,CASSQGLAVATNEKLFF
TRBD2,NA,TRBV28,TRBJ2-7,TGTGCCAGCAGTCCGACTAGCCCTAAAATATACGAGCAGTACTTC,CASSPTSPKIYEQYF
TRBD1,few,TRBV25-1,TRBJ1-5,TGTGCCAGCAGCCCCGGGACAGCCTCCAATCAGCCCCAGCATTTT,CASSPGTASNQPQHF
NA,NA,TRBV28,TRBJ2-7,TGTGCCAGCAGTTTATGGAACGAGCAGTACTTC,CASSLWNEQYF
TRBD1,NA,TRBV28,TRBJ1-5,TGTGCCAGCAGTTTTTTACAGGGGGACAATCAGCCCCAGCATTTT,CASSFLQGDNQPQHF
NA,NA,TRBV27,TRBJ2-2,TGTGCCAGCAGTTTATCGATAAGACAGCCTACCGGGGAGCTGTTTTTT,CASSLSIRQPTGELFF
NA,NA,TRBV28,TRBJ1-4,TGTGCCAGCAGTTTCCGACAGTCCCCAAAGACGGAAAAACTGTTTTTT,CASSFRQSPKTEKLFF
NA,NA,TRBV2,TRBJ1-1,TGTGCCAGCAGGACGGGACCAACTGAAGCTTTCTTT,CASRTGPTEAFF
NA,NA,TRBV18,TRBJ1-5,TGTGCCAGCTCAAGGGTGGCAGAAGCACCCCAGCATTTT,CASSRVAEAPQHF
TRBD1,NA,TRBV30,TRBJ1-1,TGTGCCTGGGCGAAGGCCACAGGGGACCTTGAAGCTTTCTTT,CAWAKATGDLEAFF
NA,NA,TRBV19,TRBJ2-3,TGTGCCACCGCCGACAGCATCACAGATACGCAGTATTTT,CATADSITDTQYF
NA,NA,TRBV19,TRBJ2-3,TGTGCCAGTAGTATCGGGACTCTTCCAGATACGCAGTATTTT,CASSIGTLPDTQYF
NA,NA,TRBV21-1,TRBJ2-5,TGTGCCAGCCGCTTCCCCGGGGAGACCCAGTACTTC,CASRFPGETQYF
NA,NA,TRBV5-1,TRBJ1-1,TGCGCCAGCAGCTTGGGAGGGGGTTACATGAACACTGAAGCTTTCTTT,CASSLGGGYMNTEAFF
TRBD1,once,TRBV28,TRBJ2-5,TGTGCCAGCAGCCCCGGGACAGGGGGACAGACCCAGTACTTC,CASSPGTGGQTQYF
TRBD1,NA,TRBV5-1,TRBJ1-2,TGCGCCAGCAGCAGCGGACAGGGAAGATACTATGGCTACACCTTC,CASSSGQGRYYGYTF
TRBD1,NA,TRBV28,TRBJ2-7,TGTGCCAGCAGTTTCACAGGGGCAACCTACGAGCAGTACTTC,CASSFTGATYEQYF
TRBD2,NA,TRBV27,TRBJ2-1,TGTGCCAGCAGTTCTCTCAGCGGGAGGGCCTACAATGAGCAGTTCTTC,CASSSLSGRAYNEQFF
NA,NA,TRBV18,TRBJ1-5,TGTGCCAGCTCACCGGACAGCACTAATCAGCCCCAGCATTTT,CASSPDSTNQPQHF
TRBD2,NA,TRBV14,TRBJ2-3,TGTGCCAGCAGCCAAGGATACCTAGCGGGAGGCCCAGATACGCAGTATTTT,CASSQGYLAGGPDTQYF
TRBD2,NA,TRBV7-9,TRBJ2-4,TGTGCCAGCAGAAATGGACTAGCGGGGGAGGGTTTTCAGTACTTC,CASRNGLAGEGFQYF